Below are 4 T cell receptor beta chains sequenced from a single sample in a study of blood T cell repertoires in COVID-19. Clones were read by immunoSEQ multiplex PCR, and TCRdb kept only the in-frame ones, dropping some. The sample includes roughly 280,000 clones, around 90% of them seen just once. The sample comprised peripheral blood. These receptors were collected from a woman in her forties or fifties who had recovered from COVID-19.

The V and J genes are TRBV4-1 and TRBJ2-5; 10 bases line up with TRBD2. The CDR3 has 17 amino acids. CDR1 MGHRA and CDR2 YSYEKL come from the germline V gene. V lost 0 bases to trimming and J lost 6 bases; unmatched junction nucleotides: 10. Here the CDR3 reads CASSQEMQAGGPKTQYF. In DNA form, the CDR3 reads TGCGCCAGCAGCCAAGAAATGCAAGCGGGAGGGCCCAAGACCCAGTACTTC.

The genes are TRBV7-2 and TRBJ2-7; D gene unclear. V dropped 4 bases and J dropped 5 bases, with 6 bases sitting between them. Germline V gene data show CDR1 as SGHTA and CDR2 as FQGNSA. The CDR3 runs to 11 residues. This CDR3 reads CASSSLHEQYF. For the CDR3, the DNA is TGTGCCAGCAGCTCACTACACGAGCAGTACTTC.

The CDR3 sequence: CAISPQGGGSYEQYF. The CDR3 coding sequence is TGTGCCATCAGCCCCCAGGGGGGAGGCTCCTACGAGCAGTACTTC. The chain recombines TRBV10-3 with TRBJ2-7; maybe TRBD1 (7 bases). The CDR3 runs 15 residues. Trimming shortened V by 6 bases and J by 0 bases, and 15 bases separated the two germline ends. Germline CDR1 is ENHRY and CDR2 is SYGVKD.

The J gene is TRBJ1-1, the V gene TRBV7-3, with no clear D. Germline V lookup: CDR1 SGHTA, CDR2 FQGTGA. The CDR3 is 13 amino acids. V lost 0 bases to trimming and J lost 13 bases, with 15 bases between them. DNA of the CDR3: TGTGCCAGCAGCTTAACATGGGATAGGGAGGTTTTCTTT. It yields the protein CASSLTWDREVFF.